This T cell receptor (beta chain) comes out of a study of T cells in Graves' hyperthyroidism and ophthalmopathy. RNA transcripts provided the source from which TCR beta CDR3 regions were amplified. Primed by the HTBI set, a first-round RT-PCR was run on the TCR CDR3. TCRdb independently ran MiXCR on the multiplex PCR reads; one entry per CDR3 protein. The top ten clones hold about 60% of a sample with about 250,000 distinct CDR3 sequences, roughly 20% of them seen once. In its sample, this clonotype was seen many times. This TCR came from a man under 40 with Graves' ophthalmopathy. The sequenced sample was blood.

The CDR3 here is CASSERGGRGAFF. In nucleotides, the CDR3 is TGTGCCAGCAGTGAAAGGGGGGGGAGAGGAGCTTTCTTT. The chain couples TRBV6-1 to TRBJ1-1; D perhaps matches TRBD1 (6 bases). CDR1 MNHNS and CDR2 SASEGT come from the germline V gene. V lost 2 bases and J lost 10, with 14 bases in between. This CDR3 is built from 13 residues.